These T cell receptor beta chains were read from a single sample in a study of blood T cell repertoires in COVID-19. Only in-frame clones appear in the TCRdb table, and some are missing; sequencing was by immunoSEQ multiplex PCR. Of approximately 52,000 clones in the sample, more than 85% were seen once. The sequenced sample was peripheral blood. The receptors were gathered from a man aged 50 to 60 with active COVID-19. Each CDR3 is given with its conserved first and last residue. Fields, in order: J gene, D gene, clone size, CDR3 length, V gene, CDR3 DNA, CDR3 protein. A D gene is named only where the DNA matches it firmly. Clone sizes are given selectively: once, few, many, or a class where the clone is expanded.

J gene: TRBJ2-7; D gene: -; clone size: -; CDR3 length: 13; V gene: TRBV6-6; CDR3 DNA: TGTGCCAGCAGTTCGAGTACAGGGAACGAGCAGTACTTC; CDR3 protein: CASSSSTGNEQYF
J gene: TRBJ2-7; D gene: TRBD2; clone size: -; CDR3 length: 16; V gene: TRBV7-7; CDR3 DNA: TGTGCCAGCAGCTTAGGTGGGCTAGCGGGAGGCTACGAGCAGTACTTC; CDR3 protein: CASSLGGLAGGYEQYF
J gene: TRBJ2-3; D gene: -; clone size: -; CDR3 length: 15; V gene: TRBV7-2; CDR3 DNA: TGTGCCAGCAGCCAAAGGGGGTGGGGCACAGATACGCAGTATTTT; CDR3 protein: CASSQRGWGTDTQYF
J gene: TRBJ1-1; D gene: -; clone size: -; CDR3 length: 13; V gene: TRBV29-1; CDR3 DNA: TGCAGCGTTGCTCCCGTTTTGAACACTGAAGCTTTCTTT; CDR3 protein: CSVAPVLNTEAFF
J gene: TRBJ2-5; D gene: -; clone size: -; CDR3 length: 15; V gene: TRBV27; CDR3 DNA: TGTGCCAGCAGTTTACGTCGGCAGGGAGGCGAGACCCAGTACTTC; CDR3 protein: CASSLRRQGGETQYF
J gene: TRBJ1-1; D gene: -; clone size: -; CDR3 length: 15; V gene: TRBV11-3; CDR3 DNA: TGTGCCAGCAGCAGTAGCAGGGGTAGGATAACTGAAGCTTTCTTT; CDR3 protein: CASSSSRGRITEAFF
J gene: TRBJ1-5; D gene: -; clone size: -; CDR3 length: 14; V gene: TRBV28; CDR3 DNA: TGTGCCAGCGGCGAGGGCAACCTTAATCAGCCCCAGCATTTT; CDR3 protein: CASGEGNLNQPQHF
J gene: TRBJ2-1; D gene: TRBD2; clone size: -; CDR3 length: 17; V gene: TRBV3-1/TRBV3-2; CDR3 DNA: TGTGCCAGCAGCCCCGCCCGGTCCAGCGGGAGCCGCTATGAGCAGTTCTTC; CDR3 protein: CASSPARSSGSRYEQFF
J gene: TRBJ2-7; D gene: -; clone size: -; CDR3 length: 13; V gene: TRBV29-1; CDR3 DNA: TGCAGCGTCGCCCGGACACTTGGTCACGAGCAGTACTTC; CDR3 protein: CSVARTLGHEQYF
J gene: TRBJ2-2; D gene: -; clone size: -; CDR3 length: 16; V gene: TRBV7-6; CDR3 DNA: TGTGCCAGCAGCTTACCGGCGACACAGGGAACCGGGGAGCTGTTTTTT; CDR3 protein: CASSLPATQGTGELFF
J gene: TRBJ2-5; D gene: -; clone size: -; CDR3 length: 13; V gene: TRBV5-1; CDR3 DNA: TGCGCCAGCGGTCAGGGGTTGCAAGAGACCCAGTACTTC; CDR3 protein: CASGQGLQETQYF
J gene: TRBJ2-1; D gene: TRBD1; clone size: -; CDR3 length: 11; V gene: TRBV13; CDR3 DNA: TGTGCCAGCAGCCTCGGGACAGGTCACCTCTTC; CDR3 protein: CASSLGTGHLF
J gene: TRBJ2-2; D gene: TRBD2; clone size: -; CDR3 length: 17; V gene: TRBV5-1; CDR3 DNA: TGCGCCAGCAAGAAGACGTTAGCGGGGGCGAACACCGGGGAGCTGTTTTTT; CDR3 protein: CASKKTLAGANTGELFF
J gene: TRBJ2-3; D gene: -; clone size: once; CDR3 length: 14; V gene: TRBV28; CDR3 DNA: TGTGCCAGCAGACAGACAGGAGGCACAGATACGCAGTATTTT; CDR3 protein: CASRQTGGTDTQYF
J gene: TRBJ2-5; D gene: TRBD2; clone size: -; CDR3 length: 15; V gene: TRBV5-5; CDR3 DNA: TGTGCCAGCACCGTAGCGGGGGGGCCCGGAGAGACCCAGTACTTC; CDR3 protein: CASTVAGGPGETQYF
J gene: TRBJ2-3; D gene: -; clone size: -; CDR3 length: 12; V gene: TRBV5-1; CDR3 DNA: TGCGCCAGCAGCTTGGTATCAGATACGCAGTATTTT; CDR3 protein: CASSLVSDTQYF
J gene: TRBJ2-3; D gene: -; clone size: -; CDR3 length: 12; V gene: TRBV3-1/TRBV3-2; CDR3 DNA: TGTGCCAGCAGCCCCCGGGGGGCGACGCAGTATTTT; CDR3 protein: CASSPRGATQYF
J gene: TRBJ1-2; D gene: TRBD1; clone size: -; CDR3 length: 14; V gene: TRBV30; CDR3 DNA: TGTGCCTGGAGTGGGGGAGACAGGGACTATGGCTACACCTTC; CDR3 protein: CAWSGGDRDYGYTF
J gene: TRBJ2-2; D gene: TRBD2; clone size: once; CDR3 length: 14; V gene: TRBV7-2; CDR3 DNA: TGTGCCAGCAGCTTCGGGAGGGAGACCGGGGAGCTGTTTTTT; CDR3 protein: CASSFGRETGELFF
J gene: TRBJ1-1; D gene: -; clone size: -; CDR3 length: 18; V gene: TRBV7-2; CDR3 DNA: TGTGCCAGCAGCTTAGTTCCGGGAAGGTTTATTATGAACACTGAAGCTTTCTTT; CDR3 protein: CASSLVPGRFIMNTEAFF
J gene: TRBJ2-1; D gene: -; clone size: -; CDR3 length: 13; V gene: TRBV18; CDR3 DNA: TGTGCCAGCTCACCAGCAGCGGGCAATGAGCAGTTCTTC; CDR3 protein: CASSPAAGNEQFF
J gene: TRBJ1-2; D gene: -; clone size: -; CDR3 length: 12; V gene: TRBV24-1; CDR3 DNA: TGTGCCACCAGTGAGGGCCCTGATGGCTACACCTTC; CDR3 protein: CATSEGPDGYTF
J gene: TRBJ2-1; D gene: -; clone size: few; CDR3 length: 15; V gene: TRBV11-3; CDR3 DNA: TGTGCCAGCAGCTTTAGCGCGAGCTCCTACAATGAGCAGTTCTTC; CDR3 protein: CASSFSASSYNEQFF
J gene: TRBJ1-4; D gene: TRBD1; clone size: once; CDR3 length: 18; V gene: TRBV6-6; CDR3 DNA: TGTGCCAGCAGTCCGGGACAGGGGAGATCTACAACTAATGAAAAACTGTTTTTT; CDR3 protein: CASSPGQGRSTTNEKLFF
J gene: TRBJ2-4; D gene: TRBD1; clone size: -; CDR3 length: 20; V gene: TRBV6-7; CDR3 DNA: TGTGCCAGCAGCCAAGAGCTCGGACAGGGGGACGTGAAGGCCAAAAACATTCAGTACTTC; CDR3 protein: CASSQELGQGDVKAKNIQYF
J gene: TRBJ2-7; D gene: -; clone size: once; CDR3 length: 14; V gene: TRBV11-2; CDR3 DNA: TGTGCCAGCAGTCCAACCAATGCGGGGATCGAGCAGTACTTC; CDR3 protein: CASSPTNAGIEQYF
J gene: TRBJ2-1; D gene: TRBD2; clone size: -; CDR3 length: 19; V gene: TRBV11-2; CDR3 DNA: TGTGCCAGCAGCAAAGACGGGACTAGCGGGGTATCCTTATACAATGAGCAGTTCTTC; CDR3 protein: CASSKDGTSGVSLYNEQFF
J gene: TRBJ2-3; D gene: -; clone size: -; CDR3 length: 13; V gene: TRBV6-2/TRBV6-3; CDR3 DNA: TGTGCCAGCAGTTATGGAGGGTCAGATACGCAGTATTTT; CDR3 protein: CASSYGGSDTQYF
J gene: TRBJ2-7; D gene: TRBD2; clone size: once; CDR3 length: 13; V gene: TRBV18; CDR3 DNA: TGTGCCAGCTCACCAGGGACTAGGGACGAGCAGTACTTC; CDR3 protein: CASSPGTRDEQYF